The rows below give T cell receptor beta chains drawn from one sample of a study of cytomegalovirus exposure and HLA in healthy donors. The method was immunoSEQ multiplex PCR; TCRdb's version includes in-frame clones alone and lacks a portion of them. The profile shows 150,000 to 200,000 clones, around 81% of them singletons. The sample taken for sequencing was PBMCs. All receptors come from a woman in her 30s in good health and CMV-seropositive. The CDR3 runs from the conserved cysteine through the conserved F or W. D genes are given only for firm matches. Only some rows state a clone size, as once, few, many or a class for expanded clones.

clone size: NA
J gene: TRBJ1-1
V gene: TRBV6-5
D gene: TRBD1
CDR3 protein: CASSYRTGYVNTEAFF
CDR3 DNA: TGTGCCAGCAGTTACCGGACAGGGTATGTGAACACTGAAGCTTTCTTT

clone size: NA
J gene: TRBJ2-1
V gene: TRBV18
D gene: NA
CDR3 protein: CASSVHKAGNEQFF
CDR3 DNA: TGTGCCAGCTCAGTACACAAAGCCGGGAATGAGCAGTTCTTC

clone size: NA
J gene: TRBJ1-5
V gene: TRBV6-5
D gene: NA
CDR3 protein: CASSRYSNQPQHF
CDR3 DNA: TGTGCCAGCAGTCGTTATAGCAATCAGCCCCAGCATTTT

clone size: NA
J gene: TRBJ2-5
V gene: TRBV7-7
D gene: TRBD1
CDR3 protein: CASSLQTGEETQYF
CDR3 DNA: TGTGCCAGCAGCTTACAAACAGGGGAGGAGACCCAGTACTTC

clone size: NA
J gene: TRBJ1-1
V gene: TRBV5-4
D gene: TRBD1
CDR3 protein: CASSPGTGTDTEAFF
CDR3 DNA: TGTGCCAGCAGCCCCGGGACAGGGACGGACACTGAAGCTTTCTTT

clone size: NA
J gene: TRBJ1-1
V gene: TRBV5-6
D gene: NA
CDR3 protein: CASSLISEGEAFF
CDR3 DNA: TGTGCCAGCAGCTTGATATCGGAGGGTGAAGCTTTCTTT

clone size: NA
J gene: TRBJ2-7
V gene: TRBV2
D gene: TRBD1
CDR3 protein: CASSDRTGGNEQYF
CDR3 DNA: TGTGCCAGCAGCGACCGGACAGGGGGCAACGAGCAGTACTTC

clone size: once
J gene: TRBJ1-3
V gene: TRBV6-6
D gene: NA
CDR3 protein: CASSHVTVYSGNTIYF
CDR3 DNA: TGTGCCAGCAGTCATGTGACAGTCTACTCTGGAAACACCATATATTTT

clone size: NA
J gene: TRBJ2-3
V gene: TRBV5-1
D gene: NA
CDR3 protein: CASSLASDATNTDTQYF
CDR3 DNA: TGCGCCAGCAGCTTGGCGTCCGATGCTACTAACACAGATACGCAGTATTTT

clone size: NA
J gene: TRBJ2-3
V gene: TRBV7-8
D gene: TRBD1
CDR3 protein: CASSSTSRQGQDTQYF
CDR3 DNA: TGTGCCAGCAGCTCGACCTCTCGACAGGGCCAAGATACGCAGTATTTT

clone size: few
J gene: TRBJ1-1
V gene: TRBV5-4
D gene: NA
CDR3 protein: CASSLDGGNTEAFF
CDR3 DNA: TGTGCCAGCAGCTTGGACGGGGGGAACACTGAAGCTTTCTTT

clone size: few
J gene: TRBJ2-5
V gene: TRBV7-8
D gene: NA
CDR3 protein: CASSFSNKGQVGEQYF
CDR3 DNA: TGTGCCAGCAGCTTCTCCAACAAGGGACAAGTGGGAGAGCAGTACTTC

clone size: NA
J gene: TRBJ2-3
V gene: TRBV9
D gene: NA
CDR3 protein: CASSAGRRQDDSDTQYF
CDR3 DNA: TGTGCCAGCAGCGCAGGAAGAAGACAAGACGATTCAGATACGCAGTATTTT

clone size: NA
J gene: TRBJ1-2
V gene: TRBV5-1
D gene: TRBD1
CDR3 protein: CASSLEGQGSGGYTF
CDR3 DNA: TGCGCCAGCAGCTTGGAGGGACAGGGTTCGGGCGGCTACACCTTC

clone size: NA
J gene: TRBJ2-6
V gene: TRBV4-3
D gene: NA
CDR3 protein: CASSQEIFLAGANVLTF
CDR3 DNA: TGCGCCAGCAGCCAAGAAATCTTTTTAGCTGGGGCCAACGTCCTGACTTTC

clone size: NA
J gene: TRBJ1-5
V gene: TRBV28
D gene: NA
CDR3 protein: CASRVVHDQPQHF
CDR3 DNA: TGTGCCAGCAGAGTAGTCCATGATCAGCCCCAGCATTTT

clone size: NA
J gene: TRBJ1-1
V gene: TRBV30
D gene: NA
CDR3 protein: CAWSIQGNTEAFF
CDR3 DNA: TGTGCCTGGAGTATACAGGGAAACACTGAAGCTTTCTTT

clone size: once
J gene: TRBJ2-7
V gene: TRBV7-9
D gene: TRBD2
CDR3 protein: CASSYRTSGSYEQYF
CDR3 DNA: TGTGCCAGCAGTTACCGGACTAGCGGGAGCTACGAGCAGTACTTC

clone size: NA
J gene: TRBJ1-1
V gene: TRBV5-1
D gene: NA
CDR3 protein: CASSLSSGTEAFF
CDR3 DNA: TGCGCCAGCAGCTTGTCTAGCGGTACTGAAGCTTTCTTT

clone size: NA
J gene: TRBJ1-1
V gene: TRBV18
D gene: NA
CDR3 protein: CASSPGGNTEAFF
CDR3 DNA: TGTGCCAGCTCACCGGGGGGGAACACTGAAGCTTTCTTT

clone size: few
J gene: TRBJ1-6
V gene: TRBV6-6
D gene: TRBD1
CDR3 protein: CASRQGDSPLHF
CDR3 DNA: TGTGCCAGCAGGCAGGGGGATTCACCCCTCCACTTT

clone size: NA
J gene: TRBJ2-3
V gene: TRBV5-1
D gene: TRBD2
CDR3 protein: CASSLDTSGDVTDTQYF
CDR3 DNA: TGCGCCAGCAGCTTGGATACTAGCGGGGATGTCACAGATACGCAGTATTTT

clone size: NA
J gene: TRBJ2-1
V gene: TRBV18
D gene: TRBD2
CDR3 protein: CASSQGLAGELSNEQFF
CDR3 DNA: TGTGCCAGCTCACAAGGACTAGCGGGGGAACTGAGCAATGAGCAGTTCTTC

clone size: NA
J gene: TRBJ2-6
V gene: TRBV27
D gene: NA
CDR3 protein: CASSLSPGTGANVLTF
CDR3 DNA: TGTGCCAGCAGTTTATCCCCGGGTACTGGGGCCAACGTCCTGACTTTC

clone size: NA
J gene: TRBJ2-2
V gene: TRBV14
D gene: TRBD2
CDR3 protein: CASSPEGVLAGVTGELFF
CDR3 DNA: TGTGCCAGCAGTCCCGAAGGGGTACTAGCGGGGGTGACCGGGGAGCTGTTTTTT

clone size: many
J gene: TRBJ2-3
V gene: TRBV6-4
D gene: TRBD2
CDR3 protein: CASSDGGGATDTQYF
CDR3 DNA: TGTGCCAGCAGTGACGGCGGGGGGGCCACAGATACGCAGTATTTT

clone size: NA
J gene: TRBJ1-3
V gene: TRBV4-3
D gene: TRBD1
CDR3 protein: CASSQDMGTGGNTIYF
CDR3 DNA: TGCGCCAGCAGCCAAGATATGGGGACAGGGGGCAACACCATATATTTT

clone size: NA
J gene: TRBJ1-6
V gene: TRBV4-3
D gene: NA
CDR3 protein: CASSPGDRDNSPLHF
CDR3 DNA: TGCGCCAGCAGCCCAGGAGACAGAGATAATTCACCCCTCCACTTT

clone size: NA
J gene: TRBJ1-2
V gene: TRBV7-8
D gene: NA
CDR3 protein: CASSLSGDIHTF
CDR3 DNA: TGTGCCAGCAGCTTATCCGGGGATATTCACACCTTC

clone size: NA
J gene: TRBJ2-5
V gene: TRBV5-1
D gene: NA
CDR3 protein: CASSLVIQETQYF
CDR3 DNA: TGCGCCAGCAGCTTGGTAATCCAAGAGACCCAGTACTTC

clone size: NA
J gene: TRBJ2-3
V gene: TRBV10-1
D gene: NA
CDR3 protein: CASSESSTDTQYF
CDR3 DNA: TGCGCCAGCAGTGAGTCCTCCACAGATACGCAGTATTTT

clone size: NA
J gene: TRBJ2-5
V gene: TRBV7-9
D gene: TRBD1
CDR3 protein: CASSQGQGEETQYF
CDR3 DNA: TGTGCCAGCAGCCAAGGACAGGGGGAAGAGACCCAGTACTTC

clone size: NA
J gene: TRBJ2-5
V gene: TRBV14
D gene: TRBD1
CDR3 protein: CASSRVTGTGSTETQYF
CDR3 DNA: TGTGCCAGCAGCCGAGTCACCGGGACAGGGTCAACGGAGACCCAGTACTTC

clone size: NA
J gene: TRBJ2-7
V gene: TRBV7-9
D gene: TRBD1
CDR3 protein: CSSSSGQGYFYEQYF
CDR3 DNA: TGTTCCAGCAGCTCGGGACAGGGATATTTCTACGAGCAGTACTTC

clone size: NA
J gene: TRBJ2-3
V gene: TRBV5-4
D gene: TRBD2
CDR3 protein: CASSPPGLAGLDTQYF
CDR3 DNA: TGTGCCAGCAGCCCACCGGGACTAGCGGGATTAGATACGCAGTATTTT

clone size: NA
J gene: TRBJ1-3
V gene: TRBV30
D gene: NA
CDR3 protein: CAWDRDSGNTIYF
CDR3 DNA: TGTGCCTGGGACCGGGACTCTGGAAACACCATATATTTT

clone size: NA
J gene: TRBJ1-1
V gene: TRBV5-6
D gene: NA
CDR3 protein: CASSLISEVEAFF
CDR3 DNA: TGTGCCAGCAGCTTGATATCGGAGGTTGAAGCTTTCTTT

clone size: NA
J gene: TRBJ2-5
V gene: TRBV7-2
D gene: NA
CDR3 protein: CASSPTLAQETQYF
CDR3 DNA: TGTGCCAGCAGCCCAACTCTAGCTCAAGAGACCCAGTACTTC

clone size: NA
J gene: TRBJ1-4
V gene: TRBV19
D gene: TRBD1
CDR3 protein: CASSPNIGTGGGLGEKLFF
CDR3 DNA: TGTGCCAGTAGTCCCAATATTGGGACAGGGGGCGGTCTTGGTGAAAAACTGTTTTTT

clone size: NA
J gene: TRBJ1-2
V gene: TRBV18
D gene: TRBD1
CDR3 protein: CASSPNIGQGARGYTF
CDR3 DNA: TGTGCCAGCTCACCTAATATAGGACAGGGGGCGCGTGGCTACACCTTC

clone size: NA
J gene: TRBJ1-1
V gene: TRBV23-1
D gene: NA
CDR3 protein: CASSHSEAFF
CDR3 DNA: TGCGCCAGCAGTCACTCTGAAGCTTTCTTT

clone size: NA
J gene: TRBJ1-2
V gene: TRBV19
D gene: TRBD1
CDR3 protein: CASSPGQGDYGYTF
CDR3 DNA: TGTGCCAGTAGTCCGGGACAGGGTGACTATGGCTACACCTTC

clone size: NA
J gene: TRBJ1-5
V gene: TRBV6-1
D gene: TRBD1
CDR3 protein: CASSPDRVAQPQHF
CDR3 DNA: TGTGCCAGCAGTCCCGACAGGGTGGCTCAGCCCCAGCATTTT

clone size: few
J gene: TRBJ1-5
V gene: TRBV2
D gene: TRBD1
CDR3 protein: CASSGPRDSFNQPQHF
CDR3 DNA: TGTGCCAGCAGCGGGCCCAGGGACAGCTTCAATCAGCCCCAGCATTTT

clone size: NA
J gene: TRBJ1-1
V gene: TRBV7-6
D gene: TRBD1
CDR3 protein: CASSFGTELNTEAFF
CDR3 DNA: TGTGCCAGCAGCTTTGGGACAGAATTGAACACTGAAGCTTTCTTT

clone size: NA
J gene: TRBJ1-1
V gene: TRBV29-1
D gene: NA
CDR3 protein: CSGGTQNTEAFF
CDR3 DNA: TGCAGCGGTGGGACACAGAACACTGAAGCTTTCTTT

clone size: NA
J gene: TRBJ1-2
V gene: TRBV30
D gene: NA
CDR3 protein: CAWSPSIGYTF
CDR3 DNA: TGTGCCTGGAGCCCCAGTATCGGCTACACCTTC

clone size: NA
J gene: TRBJ1-1
V gene: TRBV5-6
D gene: TRBD1
CDR3 protein: CASSTGQTTEAFF
CDR3 DNA: TGTGCCAGCAGCACGGGACAGACCACTGAAGCTTTCTTT

clone size: NA
J gene: TRBJ2-1
V gene: TRBV7-9
D gene: NA
CDR3 protein: CASSLASQGEQFF
CDR3 DNA: TGTGCCAGCAGCTTAGCGTCCCAGGGTGAGCAGTTCTTC

clone size: few
J gene: TRBJ2-1
V gene: TRBV30
D gene: NA
CDR3 protein: CAWSVGQGPHNEQFF
CDR3 DNA: TGTGCCTGGAGTGTAGGGCAGGGGCCCCACAATGAGCAGTTCTTC